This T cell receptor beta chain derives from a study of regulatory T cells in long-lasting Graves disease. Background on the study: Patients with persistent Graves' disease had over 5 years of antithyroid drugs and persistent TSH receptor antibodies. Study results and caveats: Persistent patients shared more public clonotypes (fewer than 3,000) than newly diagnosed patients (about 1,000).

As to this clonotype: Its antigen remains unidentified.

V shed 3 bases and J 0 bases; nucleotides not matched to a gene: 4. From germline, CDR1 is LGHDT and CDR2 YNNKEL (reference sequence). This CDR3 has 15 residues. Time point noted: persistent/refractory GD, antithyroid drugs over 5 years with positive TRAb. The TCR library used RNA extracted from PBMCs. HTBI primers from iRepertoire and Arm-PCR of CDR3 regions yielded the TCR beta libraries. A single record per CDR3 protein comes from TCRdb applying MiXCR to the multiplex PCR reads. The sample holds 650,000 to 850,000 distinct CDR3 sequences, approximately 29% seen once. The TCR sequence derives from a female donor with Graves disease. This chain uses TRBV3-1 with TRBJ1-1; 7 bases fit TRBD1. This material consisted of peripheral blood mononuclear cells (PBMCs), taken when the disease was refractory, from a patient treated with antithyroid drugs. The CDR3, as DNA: TGTGCCAGCAGCCATTACCAGGGGGTGAACACTGAAGCTTTCTTT. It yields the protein CASSHYQGVNTEAFF.